The present TCR beta chain was sequenced within a study of T cell responses to AZD1222 COVID-19 vaccine. Measured with immunoSEQ multiplex PCR; TCRdb has only the in-frame clones, and not every one. The table shows over 100,000 clones, with 65% to 85% occurring only once. The V gene end was trimmed by 7 bases and the J gene end by 2 bases; junction bases not matched to a gene: 4. The length of the CDR3 is 14 residues. Germline values: CDR1 MNHEY, CDR2 SVGAGI. This TCR was recovered from an adult in good health. The chain couples TRBV6-5 to TRBJ1-3; TRBD1 agrees at 8 bases. The specimen comprised peripheral blood, sampled on day 0 of AZD1222 vaccination. CDR3 in amino acids: CASTPTGAGNTIYF. CDR3 coding DNA: TGTGCCAGCACCCCGACAGGGGCTGGAAACACCATATATTTT.